This T cell receptor (beta chain) was captured in a study of T cells after yellow fever vaccination. This clonotype was detected ten times or more. Its antigen is unidentified. UMIs were added to TCR cDNA along with a universal primer site when it was made by 5'RACE template switching. TCRdb re-derived calls from the 5' RACE reads in MiXCR, one entry per CDR3 protein. The data contain roughly 120,000 distinct CDR3 sequences, approximately 7% of them singletons. The V gene's germline CDR1 is SGHTA and CDR2 FQGNSA. V lost 5 bases to trimming and J lost 10 bases, with 18 bases between them. The CDR3 is 14 residues long. Study-level findings and limits: Most clones from primary vaccination resurfaced after the booster (about 96% CD4, less than 90% CD8). A small share of clonotypes appeared in both CD4 and CD8 compartments.

The sample was CD4+ T cells sorted from PBMCs, taken roughly 10 days after the first yellow fever vaccination. This TCR came from a man younger than 35 who received the YFV17D yellow fever vaccine. This sequence joins TRBV7-2 and TRBJ2-1; D possibly matches TRBD1 or TRBD2 (6 bases each). The CDR3 spells CASSGLRGRGEQFF. The CDR3 nucleotides read TGTGCCAGCAGCGGCTTACGGGGGCGAGGAGAGCAGTTCTTC. The entire variable domain, with the rest obtained from reference TRBV7-2 and TRBJ2-1, is as follows: GAGVSQSPSNKVTEKGKDVELRCDPISGHTALYWYRQSLGQGLEFLIYFQGNSAPDKSGLPSDRFSAERTGGSVSTLTIQRTQQEDSAVYLCASSGLRGRGEQFFGPGTRLTVL.